This T cell receptor beta chain was documented in a study of cytotoxic CD8 clonotypes in ibrutinib-treated CLL. Study-wide background: Response sampling came at median approximately a year of treatment, ranging about 6 to 40 months.

Trimming took 1 base from V and 2 from J, leaving 9 bases between them. Germline-derived CDR1 and CDR2 are LGHNA and YSLEER. The CDR3 loop spans 14 amino acids. Study findings and constraints: Public clonotypes were rare and shrank or held steady on treatment.

From cryopreserved PBMCs came 2 to 2.5 micrograms of genomic DNA used for TCR beta libraries. Sequencing was performed with immunoSEQ multiplex PCR; in TCRdb, only in-frame clones are kept and a portion is missing. The data contain a few hundred thousand clones, just under 80% of them singletons. Turning to this clone: The antigen is undetermined.

Specimen: PBMCs, collected before ibrutinib treatment. The chain combines TRBV4-3 with TRBJ2-7; the D call may be TRBD1 or TRBD2 (5 bases each). The sequence was obtained from a human donor with chronic lymphocytic leukemia. Here the CDR3 reads CASSQVQGPYEQYF. CDR3 bases: TGCGCCAGCAGCCAAGTCCAGGGACCCTACGAGCAGTACTTC.